This T cell receptor (beta chain) was recovered during a study of T cell responses to AZD1222 COVID-19 vaccine (dated by TCRdb to the early 2020s). Study-wide context: AZD1222 recipients whose second dose came at about 4 weeks and those whose second dose came at about 12 weeks were combined into one group, since spike-specific TCR depth and breadth did not differ between the two schedules. A total of over 230 trial participants underwent TCR sequencing, of whom 200 to 220 received two doses of AZD1222 and some 26 received two doses of the MenACWY control vaccine. Trial participants were enrolled into age subgroups of 18-55, 56-69 and 70-plus years, which contained approximately 150, 28 and 58 TCR-sequenced participants, respectively.

CDR1 and CDR2 are drawn from the germline V gene: MNHEY, SVGAGI. Including cysteine and phenylalanine, the CDR3 has 13 amino acids. The only DNA kept is the CDR3, 39 bases in frame from the first base. At the junction V is shortened by 6 bases and J by 8 bases; bases outside the gene matches: 8. Concerning this clone: No cognate antigen has been identified for it. There are no base qualities to consult, and no much larger clone falls within one base.

What the work shows at the level of the full study, not this receptor alone: Spike-specific TCR breadth and depth rose significantly after two AZD1222 doses compared with day 0 and with MenACWY recipients. Nearly half of unique spike-specific TCRs reportedly recognized epitopes outside regions mutated in the B.1.351 and B.1.1.7 variants. Participants were mostly white British, with more females than males. The authors suggested clonal diversity may have been underestimated. The vaccine-associated CD4 TCRs covered the entire spike protein, and the dominant responses fell in regions 160-218 and 743-854. In the small 56-69-year group, the increase in depth fell short of significance, most likely because of low power. Because no day 14 peak-response samples were available, repertoires were characterized only after the peak T cell response. Only six AZD1222 recipients were SARS-CoV-2 seropositive at baseline, limiting conclusions about previously exposed vaccinees.

The time point label corresponds to: baseline before first vaccination. Vaccinee samples came from UK trials COV001 and COV002, including a single-blind randomized controlled phase 2/3 trial of AZD1222 (ChAdOx1 nCoV-19) in healthy adults. For TCRbeta chain sequencing, PBMC samples were collected from trial participants at day 0 and at day 28 after the second dose. The CDR3 regions of human TCRbeta chains were subjected to immunosequencing. Turning to the authors' computational methods: TCRs in the repertoires were compared against a reference library of SARS-CoV-2-specific TCRs that had been generated with the MIRA antigen-specificity platform. Breadth was defined as the fraction of unique TCRs that were SARS-CoV-2-associated, and depth was defined as the fraction of total T cells that were SARS-CoV-2-associated. Each spike-specific TCR was assigned to its reactive spike region and to a CD4 or CD8 class using the MIRA data. Log10-transformed breadth and depth values were compared by one-way ANOVA with Sidak's multiple comparisons tests. What TCRdb holds here is the immuneACCESS table cut down to in-frame rearrangements. Part of the clones is not present; checked against another copy, under half of the missing clones reflect an unresolved V gene, and the others are unexplained. V and J calls and clone size follow that table, whereas D and trimming were derived from the DNA. Within this sample are about 130,000 clones, with approximately 85% of them counted one time only. The biggest ten clones account for roughly 8% of the sample.

The receptor's source is an adult in good health. The chain joins TRBV6-5 to TRBJ1-2; 8 bases in the junction line up with TRBD1. The sequencing here drew on peripheral blood, taken on day 0 of AZD1222 vaccination. For the CDR3, the sequence is CASRSDRGGGYTF. The DNA reads as follows: TGTGCCAGCAGGTCCGACAGGGGAGGAGGCTACACCTTC.